The clone carrying this T cell receptor beta chain was detected a few times. Its antigen is not known. This sample is drawn from a study of T cell repertoires in cytomegalovirus infection. Looking at the study overall: Public TCR beta signatures marked donors with CMV infection and the matching HLA. Study conclusions and caveats: Dominating the ex vivo response were HLA-C-restricted CMV-specific TCR beta clonotypes.

TCRdb reprocessed the reads via MiXCR and lists one record per CDR3 protein. The sample yields approximately 500,000 distinct CDR3 sequences, approximately 15% seen once. The CDR3 consists of 16 residues. Germline CDR1 is SGHNT and CDR2 is YYREEE (reference sequence). Trimming cost V 4 bases and J 5 bases; bases outside gene matches: 9. This clonotype originated in a human donor in good health (CMV status not recorded). Some clones in this sample may be carry-over from other donors' samples. The rearrangement links TRBV5-4 to TRBJ2-7, with TRBD2 matching over 13 bases. Source material: CD8+ T cells from PBMCs. The CDR3 loop reads CASSPGLAGSLDEQYF. The CDR3 region has the DNA TGTGCCAGCAGCCCGGGACTAGCGGGGTCCTTGGACGAGCAGTACTTC.